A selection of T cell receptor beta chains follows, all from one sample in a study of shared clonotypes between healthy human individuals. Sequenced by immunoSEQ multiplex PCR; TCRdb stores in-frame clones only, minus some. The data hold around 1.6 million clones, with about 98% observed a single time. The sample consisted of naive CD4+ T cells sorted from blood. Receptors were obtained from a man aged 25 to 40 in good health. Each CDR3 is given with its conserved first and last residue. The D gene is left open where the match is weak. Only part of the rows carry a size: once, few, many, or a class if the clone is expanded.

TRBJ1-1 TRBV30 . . CAWSYRENTEAFF TGTGCCTGGAGTTACAGGGAGAACACTGAAGCTTTCTTT
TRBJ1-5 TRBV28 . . CASSLLQGRLRNQPQHF TGTGCCAGCAGTTTATTACAGGGCCGGCTGAGGAATCAGCCCCAGCATTTT
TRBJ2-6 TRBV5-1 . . CASSSVGSSGANVLTF TGCGCCAGCAGCTCGGTTGGATCCTCTGGGGCCAACGTCCTGACTTTC
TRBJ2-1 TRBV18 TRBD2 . CASSPLAYPSGSPEQFF TGTGCCAGCTCACCCCTCGCATATCCTAGCGGGAGCCCTGAGCAGTTCTTC
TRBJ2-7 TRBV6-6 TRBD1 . CASRYTGTASYEQYF TGTGCCAGCAGGTATACCGGGACAGCTTCCTACGAGCAGTACTTC
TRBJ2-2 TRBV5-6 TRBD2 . CASSPGLAGVTGELFF TGTGCCAGCAGCCCTGGACTAGCGGGAGTCACCGGGGAGCTGTTTTTT
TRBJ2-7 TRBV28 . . CASLERGPLYEQYF TGTGCCAGCCTGGAACGGGGCCCTTTGTACGAGCAGTACTTC
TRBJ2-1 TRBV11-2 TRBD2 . CASSLVGIREVSYNEQFF TGTGCCAGCAGCTTAGTAGGCATCCGGGAGGTGTCCTACAATGAGCAGTTCTTC
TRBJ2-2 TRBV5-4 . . CASSLPRAGKGSGTGELFF TGTGCCAGCAGCCTACCCCGTGCGGGGAAGGGGTCGGGAACCGGGGAGCTGTTTTTT
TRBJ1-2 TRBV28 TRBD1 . CASSAPGQGPGYTF TGTGCCAGCAGTGCGCCGGGACAGGGACCAGGCTACACCTTC
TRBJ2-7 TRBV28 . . CASTYSRQVLSYEQYF TGTGCCAGCACATACTCAAGACAGGTATTATCCTACGAGCAGTACTTC
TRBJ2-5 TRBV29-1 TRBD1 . CSVGQGGETQYF TGCAGCGTTGGACAGGGGGGGGAGACCCAGTACTTC
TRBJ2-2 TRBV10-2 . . CASSGTNTGELFF TGCGCCAGCAGCGGGACGAACACCGGGGAGCTGTTTTTT
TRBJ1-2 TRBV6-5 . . CASRAGATPYGYTF TGTGCCAGCAGGGCAGGGGCAACTCCCTATGGCTACACCTTC
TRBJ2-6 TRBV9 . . CASTPLAGSANVLTF TGTGCCAGCACCCCTCTGGCAGGCTCGGCCAACGTCCTGACTTTC
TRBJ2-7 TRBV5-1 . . CASSLADGAYEQYF TGCGCCAGCAGCTTGGCCGACGGGGCGTACGAGCAGTACTTC
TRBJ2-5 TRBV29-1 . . CSGILRVRSYETQYF TGCAGCGGCATCCTCAGGGTTCGTTCGTATGAAACCCAGTACTTC
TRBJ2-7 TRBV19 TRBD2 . CAAPTSGNSYEQYF TGTGCCGCTCCGACTAGCGGGAACTCCTACGAGCAGTACTTC
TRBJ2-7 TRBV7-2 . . CASSLLGMGYEQYF TGTGCCAGCAGCTTACTAGGGATGGGCTACGAGCAGTACTTC
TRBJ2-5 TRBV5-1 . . CASKPGPTGTLQETQYF TGCGCCAGCAAACCGGGCCCAACCGGGACTCTCCAAGAGACCCAGTACTTC
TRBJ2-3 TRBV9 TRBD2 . CASSVESSGRAAGTQYF TGTGCCAGCAGCGTAGAATCTAGCGGGAGGGCAGCGGGTACGCAGTATTTT
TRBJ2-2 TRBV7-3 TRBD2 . CASSFGLDTGELFF TGTGCCAGCAGCTTCGGACTAGACACCGGGGAGCTGTTTTTT
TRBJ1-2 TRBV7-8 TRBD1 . CASSSYGLTGDYGYTF TGTGCCAGCAGCTCATATGGCCTGACAGGGGACTATGGCTACACCTTC
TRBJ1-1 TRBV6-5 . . CASSSSRAAFF TGTGCCAGCAGTTCGTCCAGGGCGGCTTTCTTT
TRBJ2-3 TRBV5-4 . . CASSLGQIAGTDTQYF TGTGCCAGCAGCTTGGGTCAGATTGCCGGCACAGATACGCAGTATTTT
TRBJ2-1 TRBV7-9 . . CASSLARSSYNEQFF TGTGCCAGCAGCTTAGCTCGGAGCTCCTACAATGAGCAGTTCTTC
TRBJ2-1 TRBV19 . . CASSTREASYNEQFF TGTGCCAGTAGTACCCGTGAGGCCTCCTACAATGAGCAGTTCTTC
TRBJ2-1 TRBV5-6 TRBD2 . CASSLRTSGYNEQFF TGTGCCAGCAGCCTTCGGACTAGCGGCTACAATGAGCAGTTCTTC
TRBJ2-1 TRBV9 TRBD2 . CASSVDPSGSEQFF TGTGCCAGCAGCGTAGATCCTAGCGGCAGTGAGCAGTTCTTC
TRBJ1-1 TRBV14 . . CASSQTQGEGNTEAFF TGTGCCAGCAGCCAGACACAAGGGGAGGGGAACACTGAAGCTTTCTTT
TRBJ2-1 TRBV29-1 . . CSVEDRISYNEQFF TGCAGCGTAGAAGACAGAATCTCCTACAATGAGCAGTTCTTC
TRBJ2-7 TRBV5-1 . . CASSLDGQFSYEQYF TGCGCCAGCAGCTTGGACGGACAGTTCTCCTACGAGCAGTACTTC
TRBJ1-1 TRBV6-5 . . CASSYPGGTEAFF TGTGCCAGCAGTTACCCGGGGGGCACTGAAGCTTTCTTT
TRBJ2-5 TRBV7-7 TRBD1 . CASSSVQGAGETQYF TGTGCTAGCAGCTCGGTACAGGGGGCGGGTGAGACCCAGTACTTC
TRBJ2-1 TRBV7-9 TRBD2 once CASSTTSGGYNEQFF TGTGCCAGCAGCACCACTAGCGGGGGTTACAATGAGCAGTTCTTC
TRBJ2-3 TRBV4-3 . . CASSRAIGPDTQYF TGCGCCAGCAGCCGAGCGATCGGCCCAGATACGCAGTATTTT
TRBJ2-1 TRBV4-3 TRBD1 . CASRPTRDRGNEQFF TGCGCCAGCAGGCCAACCCGGGACAGGGGAAATGAGCAGTTCTTC
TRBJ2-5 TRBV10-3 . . CAISEGLRETQYF TGTGCCATCAGTGAGGGACTGAGAGAGACCCAGTACTTC
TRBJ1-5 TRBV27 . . CASSFRWFKGSGINQPQHF TGTGCCAGCAGTTTTCGGTGGTTTAAAGGGTCCGGAATAAATCAGCCCCAGCATTTT
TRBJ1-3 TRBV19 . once CASSATQGSGNTIYF TGTGCCAGTAGTGCCACACAGGGCTCTGGAAACACCATATATTTT
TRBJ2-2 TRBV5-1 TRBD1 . CASNLFHRGSTGELFF TGCGCCAGCAACCTTTTCCACAGGGGGAGCACCGGGGAGCTGTTTTTT
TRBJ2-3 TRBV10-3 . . CAISGGTDTQYF TGTGCCATCAGTGGGGGCACAGATACGCAGTATTTT
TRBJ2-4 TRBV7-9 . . CASSPGPLAKNIQYF TGTGCCAGCAGCCCTGGGCCCCTAGCCAAAAACATTCAGTACTTC
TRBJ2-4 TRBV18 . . CASSPLQGIAKNIQYF TGTGCCAGCTCACCACTCCAGGGAATAGCCAAAAACATTCAGTACTTC
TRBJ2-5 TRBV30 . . CAWSLGGTETQYF TGTGCCTGGAGTTTAGGGGGAACGGAGACCCAGTACTTC